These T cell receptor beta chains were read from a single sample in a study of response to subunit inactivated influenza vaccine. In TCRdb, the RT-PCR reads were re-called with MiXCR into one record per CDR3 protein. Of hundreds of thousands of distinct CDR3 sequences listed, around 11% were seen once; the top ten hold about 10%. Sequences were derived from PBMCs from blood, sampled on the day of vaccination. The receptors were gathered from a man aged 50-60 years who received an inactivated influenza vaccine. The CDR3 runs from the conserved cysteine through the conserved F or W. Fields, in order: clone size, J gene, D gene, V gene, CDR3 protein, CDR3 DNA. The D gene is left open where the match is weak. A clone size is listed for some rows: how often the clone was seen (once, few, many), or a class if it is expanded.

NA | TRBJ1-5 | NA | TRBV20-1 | CSARGGLSNQPQHF | TGCAGTGCTAGGGGCGGCCTTAGCAATCAGCCCCAGCATTTT
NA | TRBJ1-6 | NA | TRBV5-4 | CASSLFPDRSNSPLHF | TGTGCCAGCAGCTTGTTTCCAGACAGGTCAAATTCACCCCTCCACTTT
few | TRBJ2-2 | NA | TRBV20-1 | CSARVQGGRRTGELFF | TGCAGTGCTAGAGTTCAAGGGGGGCGTCGGACCGGGGAGCTGTTTTTT
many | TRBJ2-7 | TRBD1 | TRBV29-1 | CSYSRTGYEQYF | TGCAGTTACAGCCGGACAGGCTACGAGCAGTACTTC
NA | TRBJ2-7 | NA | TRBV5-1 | CASSIQGSGPYEQYF | TGCGCCAGCAGCATACAAGGGTCCGGGCCCTACGAGCAGTACTTC
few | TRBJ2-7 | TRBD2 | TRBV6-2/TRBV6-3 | CASSYFPRAGGGTEQYF | TGTGCCAGCAGTTACTTCCCTCGAGCGGGAGGCGGGACCGAGCAGTACTTC
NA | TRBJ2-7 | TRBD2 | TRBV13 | CASSLGSGPFYEQYF | TGTGCCAGCAGCTTAGGTAGCGGGCCCTTCTACGAGCAGTACTTC
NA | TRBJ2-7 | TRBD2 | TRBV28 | CASASGNSYEQYF | TGTGCCAGCGCCAGCGGGAACTCCTACGAGCAGTACTTC
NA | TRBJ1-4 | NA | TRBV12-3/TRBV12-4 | CASSQRSGGEKLFF | TGTGCCAGCAGCCAAAGATCCGGTGGGGAAAAACTGTTTTTT
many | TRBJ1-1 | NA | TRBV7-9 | CASSALRGARSAFF | TGTGCCAGCAGCGCCTTACGAGGGGCGCGTTCCGCTTTCTTT
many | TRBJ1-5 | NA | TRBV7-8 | CASSSGFVQPQHF | TGTGCCAGCAGCTCTGGGTTTGTGCAGCCCCAGCATTTT
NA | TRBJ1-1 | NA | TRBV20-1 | CSAPRQAGHTEAFF | TGCAGTGCTCCTCGACAGGCGGGTCACACTGAAGCTTTCTTT
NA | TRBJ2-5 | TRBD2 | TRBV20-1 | CSARDPLAGVGETQYF | TGCAGTGCTAGAGACCCACTAGCGGGAGTTGGGGAGACCCAGTACTTC
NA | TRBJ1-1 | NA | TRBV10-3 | CAISESFGRMNTEAFF | TGTGCCATCAGTGAGTCCTTTGGTCGAATGAACACTGAAGCTTTCTTT
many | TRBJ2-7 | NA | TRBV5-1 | CASSLGVSSSYEQYF | TGCGCCAGCAGCTTGGGTGTTAGCAGCTCCTACGAGCAGTACTTC
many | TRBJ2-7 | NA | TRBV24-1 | CATSDSPTGILSYEQYF | TGTGCCACCAGTGATTCCCCGACGGGCATACTCTCCTACGAGCAGTACTTC
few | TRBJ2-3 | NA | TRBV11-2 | CASSQTGHGTDTQYF | TGTGCCAGCAGCCAAACAGGGCACGGCACAGATACGCAGTATTTT
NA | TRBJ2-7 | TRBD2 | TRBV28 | CASTPGGRVYEQYF | TGTGCCAGCACCCCGGGGGGTCGGGTCTACGAGCAGTACTTC
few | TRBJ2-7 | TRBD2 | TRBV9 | CASSPGLAGTSYEQYF | TGTGCCAGCAGTCCTGGACTAGCGGGAACCTCCTACGAGCAGTACTTC
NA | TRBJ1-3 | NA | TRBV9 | CASSSSSGNSGNTIYF | TGTGCCAGCAGCTCGTCTTCCGGGAACTCTGGAAACACCATATATTTT
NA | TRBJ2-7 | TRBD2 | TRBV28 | CASSFTSGDYEQYF | TGTGCCAGCAGTTTCACTAGCGGGGACTACGAGCAGTACTTC
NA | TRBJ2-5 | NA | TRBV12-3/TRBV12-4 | CASSPGGSRIETQYF | TGTGCCAGCAGTCCCGGCGGTTCAAGGATTGAGACCCAGTACTTC
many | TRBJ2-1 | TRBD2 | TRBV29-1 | CSVEASGRVSSYNEQFF | TGCAGCGTTGAAGCTAGCGGGAGGGTGAGCTCCTACAATGAGCAGTTCTTC
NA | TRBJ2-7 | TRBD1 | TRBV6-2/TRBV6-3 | CASSDWTGTYEQYF | TGTGCCAGCAGTGACTGGACAGGGACCTACGAGCAGTACTTC
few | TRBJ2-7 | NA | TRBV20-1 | CSAGPYSGFTYEQYF | TGCAGCGCGGGCCCCTATAGCGGATTTACCTACGAGCAGTACTTC
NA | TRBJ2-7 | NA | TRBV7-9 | CASRPSWDSYEQYF | TGTGCCAGCAGACCCTCCTGGGACTCCTACGAGCAGTACTTC
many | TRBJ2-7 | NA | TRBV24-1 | CATSDGRERVEQYF | TGTGCCACCAGTGATGGCAGAGAGAGGGTCGAGCAGTACTTC
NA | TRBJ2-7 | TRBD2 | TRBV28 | CASSTIISGSYEQYF | TGTGCCAGCAGTACCATCATTAGCGGGTCCTACGAGCAGTACTTC
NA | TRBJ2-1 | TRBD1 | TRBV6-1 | CASSTPGQGANEQFF | TGTGCCAGCAGTACACCGGGACAGGGGGCCAATGAGCAGTTCTTC
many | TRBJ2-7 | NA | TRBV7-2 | CASSLAPGRTSSYEQYF | TGTGCCAGCAGCTTAGCTCCCGGCCGCACCTCCTCCTACGAGCAGTACTTC
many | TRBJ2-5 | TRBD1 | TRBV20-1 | CSGRQGAQETQYF | TGCAGTGGGAGGCAGGGGGCTCAAGAGACCCAGTACTTC
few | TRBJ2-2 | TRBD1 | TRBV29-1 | CSVEARDRGNTGELFF | TGCAGCGTTGAAGCAAGGGACAGGGGGAACACCGGGGAGCTGTTTTTT
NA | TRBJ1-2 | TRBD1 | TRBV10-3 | CAISTGGLGYTF | TGTGCCATCAGTACAGGGGGTTTAGGCTACACCTTC
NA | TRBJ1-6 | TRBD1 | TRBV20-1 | CSARGVGQGYSPLHF | TGCAGTGCTAGAGGGGTGGGACAGGGTTATTCACCCCTCCACTTT
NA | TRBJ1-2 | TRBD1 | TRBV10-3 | CAISAGGTGGYTF | TGTGCCATCAGTGCGGGGGGGACAGGTGGCTACACCTTC
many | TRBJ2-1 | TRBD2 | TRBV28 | CASSFSLGRAVSYNEQFF | TGTGCCAGCAGTTTCTCGCTCGGGAGGGCCGTCTCCTACAATGAGCAGTTCTTC
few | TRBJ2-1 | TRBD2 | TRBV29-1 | CSVEEHRLAGVNEQFF | TGCAGCGTTGAAGAGCATCGGCTAGCGGGAGTTAATGAGCAGTTCTTC
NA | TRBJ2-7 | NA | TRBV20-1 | CSAPTRVGEQYF | TGCAGTGCCCCGACTAGAGTGGGCGAGCAGTACTTC
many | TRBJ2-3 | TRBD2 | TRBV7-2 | CASSSTSGGPSADTQYF | TGTGCCAGCAGCTCTACTAGCGGGGGGCCAAGTGCAGATACGCAGTATTTT
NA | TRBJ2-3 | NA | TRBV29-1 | CSVPRTGPDTQYF | TGCAGCGTGCCCCGGACGGGCCCAGATACGCAGTATTTT
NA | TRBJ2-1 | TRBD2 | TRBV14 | CASSRVPGLAGNEQFF | TGTGCCAGCAGCCGAGTACCGGGACTAGCGGGTAATGAGCAGTTCTTC
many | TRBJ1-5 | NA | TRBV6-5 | CATRTPGQPQHF | TGTGCCACAAGGACGCCGGGGCAGCCCCAGCATTTT
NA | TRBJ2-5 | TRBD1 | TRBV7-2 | CASSLGDRRVVTQYF | TGTGCCAGCAGCTTAGGGGACAGAAGAGTGGTGACCCAGTACTTC
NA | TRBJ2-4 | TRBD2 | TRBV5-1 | CASSRKAGGVANIQYF | TGCGCCAGCAGCAGAAAAGCGGGAGGGGTCGCAAACATTCAGTACTTC
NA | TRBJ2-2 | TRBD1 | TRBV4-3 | CASSLSDRGDAGELFF | TGCGCCAGCAGCTTGTCAGACAGGGGGGACGCCGGGGAGCTGTTTTTT
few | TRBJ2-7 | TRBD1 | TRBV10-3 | CATGTGQGAYEQYF | TGTGCCACCGGTACGGGACAGGGGGCGTACGAGCAGTACTTC
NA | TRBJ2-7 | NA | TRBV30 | CAWNAGLVYEQYF | TGTGCCTGGAATGCAGGGTTGGTCTACGAGCAGTACTTC
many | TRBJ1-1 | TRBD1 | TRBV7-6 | CASSNPGGQGGTEAFF | TGTGCCAGCAGCAATCCTGGGGGACAGGGTGGGACTGAAGCTTTCTTT
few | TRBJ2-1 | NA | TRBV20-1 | CSAPDSSGPHEQFF | TGCAGTGCCCCGGACAGTTCGGGCCCACATGAGCAGTTCTTC
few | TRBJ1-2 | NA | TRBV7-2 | CASSTTEIGYGYTF | TGTGCCAGCAGCACGACAGAGATCGGCTATGGCTACACCTTC
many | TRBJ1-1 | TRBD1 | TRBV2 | CAGRQGNTEAFF | TGTGCCGGGAGACAGGGTAACACTGAAGCTTTCTTT